Each of the 21 T cell receptor beta chains below was sequenced from the same sample in a study of T cells in tuberculosis. Using immunoSEQ multiplex PCR, the repertoire was profiled, and TCRdb retains in-frame clones only, with some absent. The sample has under 40,000 clones; roughly nine tenths are singletons. Input material: PBMCs. All receptors derive from a donor aged 10-35 years with latent tuberculosis or without tuberculosis infection.

This chain joins TRBV9 and TRBJ1-1; unclear D gene. Germline loops: CDR1 SGDLS, CDR2 YYNGEE. The CDR3 spans 14 residues. The ends were cut back, 0 bases at V and 0 bases at J, with 6 bases in the middle. CDR3: CASSVDAVNTEAFF. CDR3 nucleotide sequence: TGTGCCAGCAGCGTAGACGCGGTGAACACTGAAGCTTTCTTT.

Here the CDR3 DNA reads TGCGCCAGCAGCCAGTACCCGACAGGGGAAGATGGATATAATTCACCCCTCCACTTT. It codes for CASSQYPTGEDGYNSPLHF. The V gene is TRBV5-1, the J gene TRBJ1-6; 8 nucleotides align to TRBD1. The CDR3 spans 19 residues. Per the germline V gene, CDR1 is SGHRS and CDR2 is YFSETQ. The J segment lost 4 bases and the V segment lost 4 bases, leaving 16 bases of the junction unmatched.

CDR3 residues: CASSYRGRGGQETQYF. The CDR3 DNA follows: TGTGCCAGCAGTTACAGGGGCAGGGGAGGGCAAGAGACCCAGTACTTC. The gene calls are TRBV6-6 and TRBJ2-5, with D tentatively TRBD2 (7 bases). Germline V gene data show CDR1 as MNHNY and CDR2 as SVGAGI (reference sequence). The V and J ends lost 2 bases and 2 bases respectively, with 15 bases between them. The CDR3 has 16 residues.

This rearrangement joins TRBV9 to TRBJ1-5; TRBD1 matches at 7 bases. This CDR3 has 15 residues. The ends lost 0 bases at V and 4 bases at J; junction bases unmatched: 4. Per the germline V gene, CDR1 is SGDLS and CDR2 is YYNGEE. The CDR3 is CASSVDQGGNQPQHF. The DNA for the CDR3 is TGTGCCAGCAGCGTAGATCAGGGGGGAAATCAGCCCCAGCATTTT.

This chain links TRBV11-2 with TRBJ2-7, with TRBD2 matching 8 bases. The CDR3 covers 19 residues. CDR1 is SGHAT and CDR2 is FQNNGV in the germline V gene. J was trimmed by 5 bases and V by 2 bases; bases with no gene match: 20. Here the CDR3 reads CASSLRPSDGGVRKNEQYF. The CDR3 DNA sequence: TGTGCCAGCAGCTTAAGGCCGTCCGACGGGGGGGTTCGAAAGAACGAGCAGTACTTC.

This clone was detected once. This rearrangement joins TRBV7-9 to TRBJ1-6; 9 bases line up with TRBD1. The CDR3 sequence is 18 residues long. Germline V gives CDR1 SEHNR, CDR2 FQNEAQ (reference sequence). Trimming at V came to 5 bases and at J to 2 bases, leaving 10 bases not matched to a gene. In nucleotides, the CDR3 is TGTGCCAGCAGCCTCTTTGGGACAGGGAACCCCTATAATTCACCCCTCCACTTT. Encoded protein: CASSLFGTGNPYNSPLHF.

This clone was observed once. This chain connects TRBV27 to TRBJ2-7; D remains ambiguous. This CDR3 contains 13 residues. CDR1 is MNHEY, CDR2 SMNVEV, per germline (reference sequence). V gave up 3 bases and J gave up 1 base, with 7 bases separating them. As DNA, the CDR3 is TGTGCCAGCAGTTTTACTGTATCCTACGAGCAGTACTTC. This sequence encodes CASSFTVSYEQYF.

The V call is TRBV7-2, the J call TRBJ2-1, with D possibly matching TRBD1 (5 bases). This CDR3 has 16 amino acids. Trimming removed 2 bases from V and 5 bases from J, with 16 bases in between. CDR1 is SGHTA and CDR2 is FQGNSA in the germline V gene. The CDR3 protein is CASSLRGSGSHNEQFF. CDR3 sequence (DNA): TGTGCCAGCAGCTTAAGAGGATCAGGGTCCCACAATGAGCAGTTCTTC.

The chain is built from TRBV2 and TRBJ1-3; the D gene is possibly TRBD1 (6 bases). The CDR3 runs 14 residues. Trimming took off 8 bases at V and 0 bases at J, with 11 bases between the two ends. Germline CDR1 is SNHLY and CDR2 is FYNNEI. In DNA, the CDR3 is TGTGCCAGCCGGACAGCCGGCTCTGGAAACACCATATATTTT. Its translation: CASRTAGSGNTIYF.

The CDR3 DNA reads TGTGCCAGCAGCCGAGACAGGGAACAAGAGACCCAGTACTTC. The encoded protein is CASSRDREQETQYF. The chain has TRBV7-2 and TRBJ2-5, with 7 bases fitting TRBD1. V was pared by 5 bases and J by 2 bases, with 5 bases of the junction left unmatched. CDR3 length equals 14 residues. Germline V gene sequence: CDR1 SGHTA, CDR2 FQGNSA.

The chain couples TRBV28 to TRBJ1-5; 8 bases align to TRBD1. The CDR3 length is 15 residues. Germline V gene data show CDR1 as MDHEN and CDR2 as SYDVKM. V was clipped by 5 bases and J by 4 bases; unmatched bases: 7. The CDR3 sequence is CASSRRDRPNQPQHF. In DNA, the CDR3 is TGTGCCAGCAGTAGGCGGGACAGGCCTAATCAGCCCCAGCATTTT.

In its sample, this clone ranks as medium-sized. The genes are TRBV5-1 and TRBJ2-7; 13 nucleotides agree with TRBD2. The CDR3 is 17 amino acids. Germline V lookup: CDR1 SGHRS, CDR2 YFSETQ. The ends lost 5 bases at V and 3 bases at J; junction bases unmatched: 11. The CDR3 DNA reads as TGCGCCAGCAGTCCCTTAAAAGGACTAGCGGGAGACTACGAGCAGTACTTC. Protein product: CASSPLKGLAGDYEQYF.

The V call is TRBV7-8, the J call TRBJ2-3; D is possibly TRBD1 (6 bases). The V end lost 5 bases, the J end lost 0 bases, and 15 bases lay between the germline ends. Germline V gene lookup returns CDR1 SGHVS and CDR2 FQNEAQ. This CDR3 is built from 16 residues. The CDR3 nucleotides are TGTGCCAGCAGCCTTAAGAGGACAGCGAGCACAGATACGCAGTATTTT. Translation gives CASSLKRTASTDTQYF.

V and J are TRBV7-9 and TRBJ1-2; the D gene is possibly TRBD1 (5 bases). Germline CDR1 reads SEHNR; CDR2 reads FQNEAQ (reference sequence). The CDR3 totals 13 residues. V was clipped by 7 bases and J by 6 bases, with 15 bases between them. The CDR3: CASISAGKHGYTF. CDR3 bases: TGTGCCAGCATCTCGGCAGGGAAACATGGCTACACCTTC.

The chain recombines TRBV6-6 with TRBJ2-1; tentatively, D is TRBD2 (5 bases). The CDR3 spans 15 residues. Germline V gives CDR1 MNHNY, CDR2 SVGAGI (reference sequence). V lost 6 bases, J lost 3 bases, and 15 bases lay in between. The CDR3 region has the DNA TGTGCCAGCAGCGCCGCCGGGGTCGGCTACAATGAGCAGTTCTTC. This gives the protein CASSAAGVGYNEQFF.

In its sample, this clone was seen a few times. The rearrangement uses TRBV30 and TRBJ1-2, with 9 bases aligning to TRBD1. Germline V gene sequence: CDR1 GTSNPN, CDR2 SVGIG (reference sequence). V trimming: 4 bases; J trimming: 2 bases; junction bases outside the gene matches: 5. The CDR3 contains 14 residues. The CDR3 DNA reads as TGTGCCTGGACCGGGACAGGGAACAACTATGGCTACACCTTC. It translates to CAWTGTGNNYGYTF.

The CDR3 DNA reads as TGCGCCAGCAGCCAAGAGGGGGGGGACCAGCCCCAGCATTTT. It yields the protein CASSQEGGDQPQHF. The J gene is TRBJ1-5, the V gene TRBV4-1, with D perhaps matching TRBD1 (5 bases). V lost 0 bases and J lost 7, with 10 bases in between. This CDR3 comprises 14 residues. Germline-derived CDR1 and CDR2 are MGHRA and YSYEKL.

J is TRBJ2-2 and V is TRBV6-5; 9 bases match TRBD1. J was trimmed by 4 bases and V by 6 bases; bases with no gene match: 6. Germline CDR1 is MNHEY and CDR2 is SVGAGI. This CDR3 contains 15 residues. CDR3 region: CASSPGQGSTGELFF. The CDR3, as DNA: TGTGCCAGCAGCCCGGGACAGGGAAGCACCGGGGAGCTGTTTTTT.

This clone was recorded a few times. The V gene is TRBV5-1, the J gene TRBJ1-6; no clear D. V lost 0 bases and J 13 bases, leaving 14 bases between the germline ends. This CDR3 contains 14 residues. Germline lookup yields CDR1 SGHRS and CDR2 YFSETQ. The CDR3 loop is CASSLAVGVDPLHF. The CDR3 DNA reads as TGCGCCAGCAGCTTGGCAGTCGGAGTGGATCCCCTCCACTTT.

The chain uses TRBV19 and TRBJ2-1; 13 bases match TRBD2. This CDR3 spans 14 amino acids. V was clipped by 5 bases and J by 8 bases; unmatched bases: 3. Germline V lookup: CDR1 LNHDA, CDR2 SQIVND (reference sequence). The CDR3 region is CASSWTSGGDEQFF. CDR3 DNA sequence: TGTGCCAGTAGTTGGACTAGCGGGGGTGATGAGCAGTTCTTC. The variable domain in full, with the rest retrieved from reference TRBV19 and TRBJ2-1, is DGGITQSPKYLFRKEGQNVTLSCEQNLNHDAMYWYRQDPGQGLRLIYYSQIVNDFQKGDIAEGYSVSREKKESFPLTVTSAQKNPTAFYLCASSWTSGGDEQFFGPGTRLTVL.

The rearrangement uses TRBV2 and TRBJ2-1, with D perhaps TRBD2 (6 bases). The CDR3 spans 16 residues. V lost 6 bases to trimming and J lost 8 bases, with 23 bases between them. The germline V gene has CDR1 SNHLY and CDR2 FYNNEI. The CDR3 region is CASSGLSGYERDEQFF. The CDR3 DNA reads TGTGCCAGCAGCGGATTATCGGGGTACGAGCGGGATGAGCAGTTCTTC.